This record concerns one T cell receptor (beta chain) sequence. Its antigen is as yet unknown. The data derive from a study of T cells expressing NK-cell markers. At the level of the study: The TCR beta repertoires were obtained from sorted CD3+CD56+NKG2C+, CD3+CD56+NKG2C- and CD3+CD56-NKG2C+ T cells. In the group of eight sequenced donors, seven were HCMV-seropositive and one was seronegative.

Study-wide points: The same clonotypes also predominated in the CD3+CD56-NKG2C+ fraction of a few donors.

TCRdb reprocessed the 5' RACE reads; each CDR3 protein has one entry and no DNA is given. This sample's table reports about 380,000 distinct CDR3 sequences. This CDR3 is built from 15 residues. In germline, CDR1 is SGHVS, CDR2 FQNEAQ. The TCR originated in a man aged 18-70 years in good health. The V call is TRBV7-8, the J call TRBJ1-6. The specimen was blood T cells: a sorted CD56 or NKG2C T cell subset, CD4+ or CD8+ T cells, or bulk PBMC T cells (not recorded which). Here the CDR3 reads CASSLDPNSNSPLHF.